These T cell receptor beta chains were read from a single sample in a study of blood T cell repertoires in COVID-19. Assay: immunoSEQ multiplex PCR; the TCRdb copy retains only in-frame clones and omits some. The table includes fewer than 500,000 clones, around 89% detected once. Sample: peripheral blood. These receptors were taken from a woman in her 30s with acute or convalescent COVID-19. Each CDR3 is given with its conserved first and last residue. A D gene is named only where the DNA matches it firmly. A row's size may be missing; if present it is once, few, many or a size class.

DNA: TGTGCCTGGAGTGTAGGTGATGGCGGGGAGCAGTACTTC
CDR3: CAWSVGDGGEQYF
length: 13
D: .
V: TRBV30
J: TRBJ2-7
size: .

DNA: TGTGCCAGCAGCGCAACCACGGGGGGGTATGATACGCAGTATTTT
CDR3: CASSATTGGYDTQYF
length: 15
D: TRBD2
V: TRBV9
J: TRBJ2-3
size: .

DNA: TGCAGTGCTAGTGCCAGCGGGTTTTTCACAGATACGCAGTATTTT
CDR3: CSASASGFFTDTQYF
length: 15
D: .
V: TRBV20-1
J: TRBJ2-3
size: .

DNA: TGTGCCAGCAGCGCTACTAGCGGGGACCTCTACGAGCAGTACTTC
CDR3: CASSATSGDLYEQYF
length: 15
D: TRBD2
V: TRBV11-2
J: TRBJ2-7
size: .

DNA: TGCGCCAGCACCCCCCTTGGCGGGACAGGGGGCGCGGGTAACTATGGCTACACCTTC
CDR3: CASTPLGGTGGAGNYGYTF
length: 19
D: TRBD1
V: TRBV5-1
J: TRBJ1-2
size: .

DNA: TGTGCCACCAGCCGGGACAGCCAGCCCCAGCATTTT
CDR3: CATSRDSQPQHF
length: 12
D: TRBD1
V: TRBV15
J: TRBJ1-5
size: .

DNA: TGTGCCAGCAGCCCGATCGGAGGGAGGGCCGGAGGAAGGAGGGAAAAACTGTTTTTT
CDR3: CASSPIGGRAGGRREKLFF
length: 19
D: .
V: TRBV9
J: TRBJ1-4
size: .

DNA: TGCGCCAGCAGTGATGCAGTCTCCTACGAGCAGTACTTC
CDR3: CASSDAVSYEQYF
length: 13
D: .
V: TRBV10-1
J: TRBJ2-7
size: .

DNA: TGCAGTGCTAGTTCCGGAGCTGGAAACACCATATATTTT
CDR3: CSASSGAGNTIYF
length: 13
D: .
V: TRBV20-1
J: TRBJ1-3
size: .

DNA: TGTGCCAGCAGCATCGGGTTGGCCACTGAAGCTTTCTTT
CDR3: CASSIGLATEAFF
length: 13
D: .
V: TRBV6-5
J: TRBJ1-1
size: .

DNA: TGTGCCAGCAGCCTAGGGGGAAACACTGAAGCTTTCTTT
CDR3: CASSLGGNTEAFF
length: 13
D: .
V: TRBV12-3/TRBV12-4
J: TRBJ1-1
size: .

DNA: TGTGCCAGCACCCCCAGGGTCGAGGACGGGAACACCGGGGAGCTGTTTTTT
CDR3: CASTPRVEDGNTGELFF
length: 17
D: .
V: TRBV11-2
J: TRBJ2-2
size: .

DNA: TGTGCCAGCAGCTTCTCGACAGGGGGTTCACCCCTCCACTTT
CDR3: CASSFSTGGSPLHF
length: 14
D: TRBD1
V: TRBV7-2
J: TRBJ1-6
size: .

DNA: TGTGCCAGCAGTTTGCACGGTCCCTATGGCTACACCTTC
CDR3: CASSLHGPYGYTF
length: 13
D: .
V: TRBV28
J: TRBJ1-2
size: once

DNA: TGTGCCAGCAGTCCAGGGTACGAGCAGTACTTC
CDR3: CASSPGYEQYF
length: 11
D: .
V: TRBV25-1
J: TRBJ2-7
size: .

DNA: TGTGCCAGCAGTTACGACAGTAACTATGGCTACACCTTC
CDR3: CASSYDSNYGYTF
length: 13
D: .
V: TRBV6-6
J: TRBJ1-2
size: .

DNA: TGTGCCAGCAGTTACGAGGGGGGGATTACCTACGAGCAGTACTTC
CDR3: CASSYEGGITYEQYF
length: 15
D: .
V: TRBV11-2
J: TRBJ2-7
size: .

DNA: TGTGCCAGCAGTTACTCGACACTCTCTGGAAACACCATATATTTT
CDR3: CASSYSTLSGNTIYF
length: 15
D: .
V: TRBV6-5
J: TRBJ1-3
size: .

DNA: TGTGCCAGCAGCCGAGGCTGGGACAATGAGCAGTTCTTC
CDR3: CASSRGWDNEQFF
length: 13
D: .
V: TRBV6-2/TRBV6-3
J: TRBJ2-1
size: .

DNA: TGTGCCAGCAGCTCAACTAGATCAGAGCAGTACTTC
CDR3: CASSSTRSEQYF
length: 12
D: .
V: TRBV7-9
J: TRBJ2-7
size: .

DNA: TGTGCCAGCACTCCCCGGGGGAACCAAGAGACCCAGTACTTC
CDR3: CASTPRGNQETQYF
length: 14
D: .
V: TRBV2
J: TRBJ2-5
size: .

DNA: TGTGCCAGCGGGAACCGGGACAGGGGGATCGGGGAGCTGTTTTTT
CDR3: CASGNRDRGIGELFF
length: 15
D: TRBD1
V: TRBV3-1/TRBV3-2
J: TRBJ2-2
size: .

DNA: TGTGCCATCAGCGGACAGGGGGATTATAATCAGCCCCAGCATTTT
CDR3: CAISGQGDYNQPQHF
length: 15
D: TRBD1
V: TRBV10-3
J: TRBJ1-5
size: .

DNA: TGTGCCAGCAGCTTAGCCCGGGGATCTAATTCACCCCTCCACTTT
CDR3: CASSLARGSNSPLHF
length: 15
D: .
V: TRBV11-1
J: TRBJ1-6
size: .

DNA: TGCGCCAGCAACGCAGGGTCTTCTGGGGCCAACGTCCTGACTTTC
CDR3: CASNAGSSGANVLTF
length: 15
D: .
V: TRBV5-1
J: TRBJ2-6
size: once

DNA: TGTGCCAGCAGCTTAGGTCCGGACAGGTCGCAGTATTTT
CDR3: CASSLGPDRSQYF
length: 13
D: TRBD1
V: TRBV11-3
J: TRBJ2-3
size: .

DNA: TGTGCCAGCAGCCATTGGACTAGCGGGGGTGAGACCCAGTACTTC
CDR3: CASSHWTSGGETQYF
length: 15
D: TRBD2
V: TRBV3-1/TRBV3-2
J: TRBJ2-5
size: few

DNA: TGTGCCAGCAGTGAGGGACAGGGTAAAAGCAATCAGCCCCAGCATTTT
CDR3: CASSEGQGKSNQPQHF
length: 16
D: TRBD1
V: TRBV6-4
J: TRBJ1-5
size: .

DNA: TGTGCCAGCAGTGCCGCAGGAACTAATGAAAAACTGTTTTTT
CDR3: CASSAAGTNEKLFF
length: 14
D: .
V: TRBV27
J: TRBJ1-4
size: .

DNA: TGTGCCAGCTCCTCGGAGGTGAATCAGCCCCAGCATTTT
CDR3: CASSSEVNQPQHF
length: 13
D: .
V: TRBV18
J: TRBJ1-5
size: .

DNA: TGTGCCAGCAGCTTGGAGGGCAGGGGGACTTCACCCCTCCACTTT
CDR3: CASSLEGRGTSPLHF
length: 15
D: TRBD1
V: TRBV5-6
J: TRBJ1-6
size: .

DNA: TGCGCCAGCAGCTTGGTTCCAACAAGTGGAAACACCATATATTTT
CDR3: CASSLVPTSGNTIYF
length: 15
D: .
V: TRBV5-1
J: TRBJ1-3
size: .

DNA: TGTGCCAGCAGTGACTCGGAACTAGCGGGGGGATTCTCCTACGAGCAGTACTTC
CDR3: CASSDSELAGGFSYEQYF
length: 18
D: TRBD2
V: TRBV6-4
J: TRBJ2-7
size: .

DNA: TGTGCCAGCAGAAACTCCCTCTACAATGAGCAGTTCTTC
CDR3: CASRNSLYNEQFF
length: 13
D: .
V: TRBV2
J: TRBJ2-1
size: once

DNA: TGTGCCAGCAGTTTATTGCCCGGGCCGGGAGGGGAGCTGTTTTTT
CDR3: CASSLLPGPGGELFF
length: 15
D: .
V: TRBV28
J: TRBJ2-2
size: .

DNA: TGTGCCAGCAGCCAAGAATCGGAAAAACTGTTTTTT
CDR3: CASSQESEKLFF
length: 12
D: .
V: TRBV3-1/TRBV3-2
J: TRBJ1-4
size: .

DNA: TGTGCCAGCAAGGGCAGGGCGTCTGGAAACACCATATATTTT
CDR3: CASKGRASGNTIYF
length: 14
D: .
V: TRBV2
J: TRBJ1-3
size: .

DNA: TGTGCCAGCAGCCCTAGAGGGGGCCGGGGAAACATTCAGTACTTC
CDR3: CASSPRGGRGNIQYF
length: 15
D: TRBD1
V: TRBV7-9
J: TRBJ2-4
size: .

DNA: TGTGCCAGCAGCGGATATACAGGGGCGTCCGAGGGCGGCTACACCTTC
CDR3: CASSGYTGASEGGYTF
length: 16
D: TRBD1
V: TRBV5-6
J: TRBJ1-2
size: .

DNA: TGTGCCAGCAGGGGGCTTCTGAACACTGAAGCTTTCTTT
CDR3: CASRGLLNTEAFF
length: 13
D: .
V: TRBV12-3/TRBV12-4
J: TRBJ1-1
size: .

DNA: TGTGCCAGCTCAACGGGACAGGGTGATGGCTACACCTTC
CDR3: CASSTGQGDGYTF
length: 13
D: TRBD1
V: TRBV18
J: TRBJ1-2
size: once

DNA: TGTGCCAGCAGCTTAACCGCAGGGTCGGAGACCCAGTACTTC
CDR3: CASSLTAGSETQYF
length: 14
D: .
V: TRBV11-2
J: TRBJ2-5
size: .

DNA: TGTGCCAGCAGCCTGGATGCTGGGGCCAACTATGGCTACACCTTC
CDR3: CASSLDAGANYGYTF
length: 15
D: .
V: TRBV14
J: TRBJ1-2
size: few

DNA: TGTGCCAGCAGTGGGGACAGCTCCTACGAGCAGTACTTC
CDR3: CASSGDSSYEQYF
length: 13
D: TRBD1
V: TRBV27
J: TRBJ2-7
size: .

DNA: TGTGCCTGGGGGGCGGGACCCTCCAATGAGCAGTTCTTC
CDR3: CAWGAGPSNEQFF
length: 13
D: .
V: TRBV30
J: TRBJ2-1
size: .

DNA: TGTGCCAGCAGTCCTTCTAGCGGGGTAACAGATACGCAGTATTTT
CDR3: CASSPSSGVTDTQYF
length: 15
D: TRBD2
V: TRBV6-6
J: TRBJ2-3
size: .

DNA: TGTGCCAGCAGCCAAGGGGATCGGGGGACGCAGTATTTT
CDR3: CASSQGDRGTQYF
length: 13
D: .
V: TRBV3-1/TRBV3-2
J: TRBJ2-3
size: .

DNA: TGTGCCAGCAGCTTCAGACAATCTTATGGCTACACCTTC
CDR3: CASSFRQSYGYTF
length: 13
D: .
V: TRBV11-2
J: TRBJ1-2
size: once

DNA: TGTGCCAGCAGTTTATCGGGGGGAAACTACGAGCAGTACTTC
CDR3: CASSLSGGNYEQYF
length: 14
D: TRBD2
V: TRBV28
J: TRBJ2-7
size: few

DNA: TGTGCCAGCAGCCGAGAACGGGGCACAGATACGCAGTATTTT
CDR3: CASSRERGTDTQYF
length: 14
D: .
V: TRBV4-2
J: TRBJ2-3
size: .

DNA: TGTGCCAGCAGTTTTCCAAATCAGCCCCAGCATTTT
CDR3: CASSFPNQPQHF
length: 12
D: .
V: TRBV6-5
J: TRBJ1-5
size: .

DNA: TGTGCCAGCAGCTTTGGGACTTTCACAGATACGCAGTATTTT
CDR3: CASSFGTFTDTQYF
length: 14
D: .
V: TRBV5-6
J: TRBJ2-3
size: .

DNA: TGTGCCAGCTCATCGACCGCGGAGGACAGGGGTTTTGATGAGCAGTACTTC
CDR3: CASSSTAEDRGFDEQYF
length: 17
D: TRBD1
V: TRBV18
J: TRBJ2-7
size: few

DNA: TGTGCCAGCAGCCAGGCTCCGGGACTAGCGGGGAAACGGGATACGCAGTATTTT
CDR3: CASSQAPGLAGKRDTQYF
length: 18
D: TRBD2
V: TRBV14
J: TRBJ2-3
size: .

DNA: TGTGCCAGCTCACCATCTCCCCCGGGACAGGGCTACAATGAGCAGTTCTTC
CDR3: CASSPSPPGQGYNEQFF
length: 17
D: TRBD1
V: TRBV18
J: TRBJ2-1
size: .

DNA: TGTGCCTGGAGTGTACGGGAACAAACCGAGCAGTACTTC
CDR3: CAWSVREQTEQYF
length: 13
D: .
V: TRBV30
J: TRBJ2-7
size: .

DNA: TGTGCTAGTGGTTGGCCCGGGGTCCAAGCTAACTATGGCTACACCTTC
CDR3: CASGWPGVQANYGYTF
length: 16
D: .
V: TRBV12-5
J: TRBJ1-2
size: .